Shown below are 8 T cell receptor beta chains from a single sample sequenced in a study of blood T cell repertoires in COVID-19. The method was immunoSEQ multiplex PCR; TCRdb's version includes in-frame clones alone and lacks a portion of them. The sample includes a few hundred thousand clones, roughly 91% of them seen just once. Sequenced material: PBMCs or T cells enriched from blood (not recorded which). The receptor source for this set is a woman between 45 and 60 years old who had been exposed to COVID-19.

The chain uses TRBV7-2 and TRBJ1-5, with D unresolved. Trimming removed 5 bases from V and 0 bases from J, with 8 bases in between. This CDR3 contains 14 residues. CDR1 SGHTA and CDR2 FQGNSA come from the germline V gene. The CDR3 loop is CASSQQNSNQPQHF. The CDR3 nucleotides read TGTGCCAGCAGCCAACAAAATAGCAATCAGCCCCAGCATTTT. Combining the CDR3 with reference TRBV7-2 and TRBJ1-5 gives the whole variable domain GAGVSQSPSNKVTEKGKDVELRCDPISGHTALYWYRQSLGQGLEFLIYFQGNSAPDKSGLPSDRFSAERTGGSVSTLTIQRTQQEDSAVYLCASSQQNSNQPQHFGDGTRLSIL.

The chain recombines TRBV3-1 (or the pseudogene TRBV3-2) with TRBJ2-7; D is unresolved. The CDR3 length is 15 residues. The germline gives CDR1 LGHDT, CDR2 YNNKEL (reference sequence). V was trimmed by 1 base and J by 1 base, leaving 11 bases between them. The DNA for the CDR3 is TGTGCCAGCAGCCAAGTAATTGGGCAATCCTACGAGCAGTACTTC. This sequence encodes CASSQVIGQSYEQYF.

This clone turned up a few times. This chain connects TRBV4-1 to TRBJ1-2, with no clear D. The germline CDR1 and CDR2 sequences are MGHRA and YSYEKL. Trimming left V 4 bases short and J 0 bases short, with 15 bases between. The CDR3 spans 16 residues. This chain's CDR3 is CASSPPGGPANYGYTF. CDR3 coding DNA: TGCGCCAGCAGCCCGCCGGGAGGTCCAGCTAACTATGGCTACACCTTC.

The rearrangement uses TRBV28 and TRBJ1-4; D gene ambiguous. Germline V lookup: CDR1 MDHEN, CDR2 SYDVKM. Trimming took 2 bases from V and 5 from J, leaving 18 bases between them. The CDR3 has 17 residues. The CDR3 bases are TGTGCCAGCAGTTTACTCGGTATGGTAGCGGGGAATGAAAAACTGTTTTTT. It translates to CASSLLGMVAGNEKLFF.

J is TRBJ2-1 and V is TRBV28, with 7 bases aligning to TRBD2. J lost 6 bases, V lost 6 bases, and 11 bases had no gene match. Germline CDR1 is MDHEN and CDR2 is SYDVKM. The CDR3 is 15 amino acids. CDR3 sequence (DNA): TGTGCCAGCAGCCGTAAACTAGCGAGTATCAATGAGCAGTTCTTC. Translated, it gives CASSRKLASINEQFF.

The J gene is TRBJ2-2, the V gene TRBV15, with TRBD2 as a possible D gene (6 bases). Trimming left V 8 bases short and J 7 bases short, with 20 bases between. Germline V gene data show CDR1 as LNHNV and CDR2 as YYDKDF (reference sequence). The CDR3 length is 15 residues. The CDR3 here is CATYQGLSRSGELFF. DNA of the CDR3: TGTGCCACCTATCAGGGACTCTCCAGGAGCGGGGAGCTGTTTTTT.

Written as DNA, the CDR3 is TGCGCCAGCAGCTTACTAGCGGGGGATTATTACGAGCAGTACTTC. This codes for CASSLLAGDYYEQYF. This chain joins TRBV5-1 and TRBJ2-7; 11 positions match TRBD2. The germline V gene encodes CDR1 SGHRS and CDR2 YFSETQ. The CDR3 is 15 residues long. V lost 2 bases, J lost 4 bases, and 5 bases stayed unmatched.

J is TRBJ1-5 and V is TRBV15; D perhaps matches TRBD1 (6 bases). The germline V gene encodes CDR1 LNHNV and CDR2 YYDKDF (reference sequence). The CDR3 is made up of 17 amino acids. Trimming shortened V by 3 bases and J by 6 bases, and 21 bases separated the two germline ends. In DNA form, the CDR3 reads TGTGCCACCAGCAGCAATATCAGGGGTGCCTCACCTCAGCCCCAGCATTTT. Amino acids: CATSSNIRGASPQPQHF. The full variable domain, with the rest looked up from reference TRBV15 and TRBJ1-5, is DAMVIQNPRYQVTQFGKPVTLSCSQTLNHNVMYWYQQKSSQAPKLLFHYYDKDFNNEADTPDNFQSRRPNTSFCFLDIRSPGLGDTAMYLCATSSNIRGASPQPQHFGDGTRLSIL.